This is a list of T cell receptor beta chains from one sample in a study of blood T cell repertoires in COVID-19. The table came from immunoSEQ multiplex PCR; TCRdb's copy has only in-frame clones and leaves some out. In the table there are around 220,000 clones, more than 75% of which are singletons. Sequencing was performed on peripheral blood. The receptors here all came from a woman older than 75 with COVID-19, enrolled during active disease. Each CDR3 is given with its conserved first and last residue. The order of the fields is CDR3 protein, V gene, clone size. Not every row has a clone size; where given, it reads once, few, many or a size class.

cdr3_aa: CASSFPQGDGYTF
v_call: TRBV19
clone_size: .

cdr3_aa: CATSDPSGRSYNEQFF
v_call: TRBV24-1
clone_size: .

cdr3_aa: CASSLAGGAEQYF
v_call: TRBV2
clone_size: .

cdr3_aa: CASSLRGEQFF
v_call: TRBV3-1/TRBV3-2
clone_size: once

cdr3_aa: CASSYGTGIETQYF
v_call: TRBV5-1
clone_size: .

cdr3_aa: CASSRPTGSEQYF
v_call: TRBV5-4
clone_size: .

cdr3_aa: CASSFTGLGSTGELFF
v_call: TRBV5-6
clone_size: .

cdr3_aa: CASRGTGGPLAKNIQYF
v_call: TRBV21-1
clone_size: .

cdr3_aa: CASSLDSNEQFF
v_call: TRBV5-1
clone_size: .

cdr3_aa: CASSPTGGSEETQYF
v_call: TRBV5-8
clone_size: .

cdr3_aa: CSVEVSSQREYF
v_call: TRBV29-1
clone_size: .

cdr3_aa: CASRLAGRDTQYF
v_call: TRBV11-1
clone_size: .

cdr3_aa: CASRGTGGHSPLHF
v_call: TRBV2
clone_size: .

cdr3_aa: CASSSRDSRQPQHF
v_call: TRBV5-6
clone_size: .

cdr3_aa: CASSLGQIPYSNQPQHF
v_call: TRBV28
clone_size: few

cdr3_aa: CASSSGRDEKLFF
v_call: TRBV7-9
clone_size: .

cdr3_aa: CASSPWTELNSPLHF
v_call: TRBV7-2
clone_size: .

cdr3_aa: CASSLGTGPTYEQYF
v_call: TRBV7-2
clone_size: .

cdr3_aa: CSFLRNEQFF
v_call: TRBV29-1
clone_size: .

cdr3_aa: CASSLMGLVGQPQHF
v_call: TRBV11-2
clone_size: .

cdr3_aa: CASSPHRDNSPLHF
v_call: TRBV9
clone_size: .

cdr3_aa: CASRTGSGANVLTF
v_call: TRBV2
clone_size: .

cdr3_aa: CASSYQNGYGYTF
v_call: TRBV7-2
clone_size: once

cdr3_aa: CASSPGLVGYEQYF
v_call: TRBV18
clone_size: .

cdr3_aa: CASSFLGRNTGELFF
v_call: TRBV5-1
clone_size: .

cdr3_aa: CASSQDQGATNEKLFF
v_call: TRBV4-2
clone_size: .

cdr3_aa: CASSSRQGDSPLHF
v_call: TRBV11-1
clone_size: .

cdr3_aa: CASSSQGATNEKLFF
v_call: TRBV5-4
clone_size: .

cdr3_aa: CASSLGTIEDYF
v_call: TRBV5-1
clone_size: .

cdr3_aa: CASSPGGQSLGEQYF
v_call: TRBV19
clone_size: .

cdr3_aa: CASRISGLNEQFF
v_call: TRBV7-2
clone_size: .

cdr3_aa: CASSSGTGQTGELFF
v_call: TRBV5-1
clone_size: .

cdr3_aa: CASSRSTDHYTF
v_call: TRBV11-2
clone_size: once

cdr3_aa: CASTKGGEAFF
v_call: TRBV3-1/TRBV3-2
clone_size: .

cdr3_aa: CASSFSYGYTF
v_call: TRBV7-2
clone_size: .

cdr3_aa: CASSDGRDQPQHF
v_call: TRBV19
clone_size: .

cdr3_aa: CASSSPANSGNTIYF
v_call: TRBV28
clone_size: .

cdr3_aa: CASSQDPGTGTYGYTF
v_call: TRBV4-3
clone_size: .

cdr3_aa: CAWSAGTPFQFF
v_call: TRBV30
clone_size: .

cdr3_aa: CASSPTGGLRGTEAFF
v_call: TRBV7-6
clone_size: .

cdr3_aa: CASKGQGTYYGYTF
v_call: TRBV2
clone_size: once

cdr3_aa: CASSYTGAGAGYTF
v_call: TRBV6-5
clone_size: .

cdr3_aa: CASRRTSGRVYEQYF
v_call: TRBV28
clone_size: .

cdr3_aa: CASSPWAAGGTEAFF
v_call: TRBV18
clone_size: .

cdr3_aa: CASGGGLAYNEQFF
v_call: TRBV7-8
clone_size: once

cdr3_aa: CASSLTSQPVYGYTF
v_call: TRBV5-1
clone_size: .

cdr3_aa: CASSPAGENEQYF
v_call: TRBV28
clone_size: .

cdr3_aa: CASSRSGELFF
v_call: TRBV12-3/TRBV12-4
clone_size: .

cdr3_aa: CASSLGVGQAQETQYF
v_call: TRBV6-6
clone_size: .